Listed here are 3 T cell receptor beta chains from one sample, sequenced in a study of blood T cell repertoires in COVID-19 (dated by TCRdb to the early 2020s). The protocol used for the library was the immunoSEQ multiplex PCR assay. This immuneACCESS table, as held by TCRdb, lists in-frame sequences with V and J called but not all clones. Of the missing ones, under half trace to an unresolved V gene in checked studies; the others have no known cause. In this sample the table shows 150,000 to 200,000 clones, 65% to 85% of which occur a single time. The top ten hold 4.5% to 5.5% of the sample. Sequences were obtained from peripheral blood. The receptors were gathered from a woman in her 30s with acute or convalescent COVID-19.

V and J are TRBV27 and TRBJ2-7, with 9 positions matching TRBD2. Per the germline V gene, CDR1 is MNHEY and CDR2 is SMNVEV (reference sequence). This CDR3 region has 16 residues. V dropped 6 bases and J dropped 1; count of bases not matched to a gene: 10. For the CDR3, the DNA is TGTGCCAGCAGGGGTCCGGGACTAGCAAATTCCTACGAGCAGTACTTC. Translated, it gives CASRGPGLANSYEQYF.

This clone occurred once. The chain joins TRBV27 to TRBJ2-5; 10 nucleotides line up with TRBD1. CDR1 and CDR2 from the germline V gene are MNHEY and SMNVEV (reference sequence). V lost 9 bases and J lost 1; bases outside the gene matches: 8. The CDR3 is 15 amino acids. The CDR3 is CASFDRGRPQETQYF. CDR3 nucleotide sequence: TGTGCCAGTTTCGACAGGGGGCGCCCCCAAGAGACCCAGTACTTC.

The sample holds one count of this clone. V usage is TRBV5-4 and J usage is TRBJ1-2; 7 bases map to TRBD1. V gave up 5 bases and J gave up 4 bases; unmatched junction bases: 8. Germline V gene data show CDR1 as SGHNT and CDR2 as YYREEE (reference sequence). This CDR3 has 14 residues. CDR3 sequence (DNA): TGTGCCAGCAGTCCGACAGGGTGGGCCTATGGCTACACCTTC. Protein sequence: CASSPTGWAYGYTF.